This T cell receptor beta chain was retrieved from a study of T cells in Graves' hyperthyroidism and ophthalmopathy. A few counts support this clonotype. V trimming: 0 bases; J trimming: 9 bases; junction bases outside the gene matches: 7. The CDR3 has 14 amino acids. Looked up from germline, CDR1 is DFQATT and CDR2 is SNEGSKA (reference sequence). RNA transcripts were the template for amplifying TCR beta CDR3 regions. The HTBI primer set was used in a first-round RT-PCR of the TCR CDR3. TCRdb reprocessed the multiplex PCR reads with MiXCR, giving one entry per CDR3 protein. The sample yields a few hundred thousand distinct CDR3 sequences, 18% seen once.

The chain carries TRBV20-1 and TRBJ2-3; 9 bases agree with TRBD2. Sequenced material: blood. This sequence was found in a young man with Graves' ophthalmopathy. This CDR3 reads CSARDVAGGPTQYF. The CDR3, as DNA: TGCAGTGCTAGAGATGTGGCGGGGGGGCCAACGCAGTATTTT.